This T cell receptor beta chain comes out of a study of shared clonotypes between healthy human individuals. TCRdb's copy holds only in-frame clones and misses some; the assay was immunoSEQ multiplex PCR. The repertoire holds fewer than 100,000 clones, with roughly 69% as singletons. The donor population consisted of healthy HIV-negative adults with no recent acute infections or vaccinations. This CDR3 contains 17 residues. Per the germline V gene, CDR1 is MGHRA and CDR2 is YSYEKL. Trimming left V 4 bases short and J 0 bases short, with 16 bases between. The sample holds a few counts of this clone. This clonotype was sampled from a young man in good health. The chain joins TRBV4-1 to TRBJ1-3; D is ambiguous. The sequenced sample consisted of memory CD8+ T cells sorted from blood. This sample's subset: CD45RO+ cells pooled with CCR7-negative TemRA cells. The CDR3 is CASSPRMGIGSGNTIYF. The DNA for the CDR3 is TGCGCCAGCAGCCCCCGAATGGGGATCGGCTCTGGAAACACCATATATTTT.